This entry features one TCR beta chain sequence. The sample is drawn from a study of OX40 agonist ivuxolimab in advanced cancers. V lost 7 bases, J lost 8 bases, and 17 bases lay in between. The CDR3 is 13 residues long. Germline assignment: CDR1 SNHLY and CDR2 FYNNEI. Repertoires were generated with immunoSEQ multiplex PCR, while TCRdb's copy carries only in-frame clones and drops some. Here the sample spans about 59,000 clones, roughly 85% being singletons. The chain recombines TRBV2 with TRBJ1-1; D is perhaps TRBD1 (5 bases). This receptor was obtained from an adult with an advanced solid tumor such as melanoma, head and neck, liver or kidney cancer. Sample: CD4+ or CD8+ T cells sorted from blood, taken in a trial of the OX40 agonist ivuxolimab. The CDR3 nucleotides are TGTGCCAGCACTTACACACAGGTGCGAGAAGCTTTCTTT. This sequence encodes CASTYTQVREAFF.